This passage covers 11 T cell receptor beta chains from one sample sequenced in a study of shared clonotypes between healthy human individuals. TCRdb's table, derived via immunoSEQ multiplex PCR, lists solely in-frame clones and lacks some. The profile shows approximately 2,200,000 clones, 85% to 95% of them singletons. Terminally differentiated effector memory CD45RA+ cells were excluded by CCR7 positive selection of CD45RO-negative cells. The sequenced sample consisted of naive CD8+ T cells from PBMCs. These TCRs come from a man aged 18 to 29 in good health. Some clones in this sample may be carry-over from other donors' samples.

A few counts support this clone. The chain is built from TRBV9 and TRBJ1-2, with D tentatively TRBD1 (5 bases). Trimming removed 4 bases at V and 8 bases at J, with 15 bases between. Germline values: CDR1 SGDLS, CDR2 YYNGEE. This CDR3 contains 13 residues. The CDR3 nucleotides are TGTGCCAGCAGCCCCCCGGGGCCTCAAGGCTACACCTTC. This translates into CASSPPGPQGYTF.

The chain combines TRBV19 with TRBJ2-2, with 13 bases aligning to TRBD2. Germline V gives CDR1 LNHDA, CDR2 SQIVND (reference sequence). Trimming took 4 bases from V and 8 from J; bases not matched to a gene: 10. The CDR3 is 17 residues long. The CDR3 DNA follows: TGTGCCAGTAGTAGCCGACTAGCGGGAGGACTTTGGGGGGAGCTGTTTTTT. Residues: CASSSRLAGGLWGELFF.

The chain links TRBV27 to TRBJ2-7; D may be TRBD1 or TRBD2 (5 bases each). The CDR3 is 14 residues long. The germline gives CDR1 MNHEY, CDR2 SMNVEV (reference sequence). Trimming cost V 3 bases and J 6 bases, with 15 bases left between them. CDR3: CASSFGTSAFEQYF. DNA for the CDR3: TGTGCCAGCAGTTTCGGGACCTCGGCCTTCGAGCAGTACTTC.

This chain links TRBV15 with TRBJ2-7; TRBD1 or TRBD2 may be the D gene (5 bases each). V lost 3 bases, J lost 6 bases, and 15 bases lay in between. The CDR3 consists of 14 residues. The germline CDR1 and CDR2 sequences are LNHNV and YYDKDF (reference sequence). The DNA for the CDR3 is TGTGCCACCAGCAGGGCCCGGGGCAGTAGCGAGCAGTACTTC. This sequence encodes CATSRARGSSEQYF. Filled out from reference TRBV15 and TRBJ2-7, the complete variable domain reads DAMVIQNPRYQVTQFGKPVTLSCSQTLNHNVMYWYQQKSSQAPKLLFHYYDKDFNNEADTPDNFQSRRPNTSFCFLDIRSPGLGDTAMYLCATSRARGSSEQYFGPGTRLTVT.

The chain combines TRBV13 with TRBJ2-3; 11 nucleotides align to TRBD2. J was trimmed by 2 bases and V by 1 base; bases with no gene match: 11. The CDR3 has 19 residues. Germline loops: CDR1 PRHDT, CDR2 FYEKMQ (reference sequence). The CDR3 DNA follows: TGTGCCAGCAGCTTAGACCCCTCGGGACTAGCGGACTCCACAGATACGCAGTATTTT. Translation: CASSLDPSGLADSTDTQYF. Full variable domain (remainder filled in from reference TRBV13 and TRBJ2-3): AAGVIQSPRHLIKEKRETATLKCYPIPRHDTVYWYQQGPGQDPQFLISFYEKMQSDKGSIPDRFSAQQFSDYHSELNMSSLELGDSALYFCASSLDPSGLADSTDTQYFGPGTRLTVL.

The chain has TRBV28 and TRBJ1-1; D remains unclear. This CDR3 region has 14 residues. Germline assignment: CDR1 MDHEN and CDR2 SYDVKM. V lost 2 bases to trimming and J lost 2 bases, with 9 bases between them. CDR3 in amino acids: CASSLGPQNTEAFF. The CDR3 bases are TGTGCCAGCAGTTTAGGTCCCCAAAACACTGAAGCTTTCTTT.

V is TRBV15 and J is TRBJ1-2; 7 bases agree with TRBD1. CDR1 and CDR2 (germline): LNHNV, YYDKDF (reference sequence). With V trimmed by 4 bases and J by 5 bases, 13 bases remained unmatched. The CDR3 covers 16 residues. The DNA for the CDR3 is TGTGCCACCAGCACCCGATCAGGGGGTTGGCGTTATGGCTACACCTTC. Its protein product is CATSTRSGGWRYGYTF.

A word on this clone: Other DNA sequences in the same sample also yield this CDR3. The chain links TRBV28 to TRBJ2-1; 12 bases line up with TRBD2. The CDR3 length is 15 residues. V gave up 6 bases and J gave up 5 bases; unmatched junction bases: 5. CDR1 and CDR2 from the germline V gene are MDHEN and SYDVKM. CDR3 loop: CASSPRLAGDNEQFF. CDR3 coding DNA: TGTGCCAGCAGCCCCCGACTAGCGGGGGACAATGAGCAGTTCTTC. Full variable domain (rest looked up from reference TRBV28 and TRBJ2-1): DVKVTQSSRYLVKRTGEKVFLECVQDMDHENMFWYRQDPGLGLRLIYFSYDVKMKEKGDIPEGYSVSREKKERFSLILESASTNQTSMYLCASSPRLAGDNEQFFGPGTRLTVL.

This chain links TRBV11-3 with TRBJ2-1, with D perhaps matching TRBD1 or TRBD2 (5 bases each). The CDR3 sequence is 15 residues long. Germline CDR1 and CDR2: SGHNT and YENEEA. V was clipped by 4 bases and J by 10 bases, with 20 bases between them. The DNA of the CDR3 is TGTGCCAGCAGCTCCCGGGACCGCACCTCGGGAGAGCAGTTCTTC. Residues: CASSSRDRTSGEQFF.

This chain links TRBV4-2 with TRBJ1-5, with 9 bases identical to TRBD1. CDR3 length: 18 residues. Germline CDR1 reads LGHNA; CDR2 reads YNFKEQ. The V and J ends lost 4 bases and 0 bases, in that order; junction bases with no gene match: 10. This chain's CDR3 is CASSPILDRGDSNQPQHF. As DNA, the CDR3 is TGTGCCAGCAGCCCGATACTCGACAGGGGGGATAGCAATCAGCCCCAGCATTTT.

The rearrangement uses TRBV2 and TRBJ2-3; D is ambiguous. This CDR3 is built from 13 residues. The ends were cut back, 6 bases at V and 3 bases at J, with 10 bases in the middle. Germline V gene data show CDR1 as SNHLY and CDR2 as FYNNEI. CDR3 coding DNA: TGTGCCAGCAGAAACCCAATTACAGATACGCAGTATTTT. Translation gives CASRNPITDTQYF.